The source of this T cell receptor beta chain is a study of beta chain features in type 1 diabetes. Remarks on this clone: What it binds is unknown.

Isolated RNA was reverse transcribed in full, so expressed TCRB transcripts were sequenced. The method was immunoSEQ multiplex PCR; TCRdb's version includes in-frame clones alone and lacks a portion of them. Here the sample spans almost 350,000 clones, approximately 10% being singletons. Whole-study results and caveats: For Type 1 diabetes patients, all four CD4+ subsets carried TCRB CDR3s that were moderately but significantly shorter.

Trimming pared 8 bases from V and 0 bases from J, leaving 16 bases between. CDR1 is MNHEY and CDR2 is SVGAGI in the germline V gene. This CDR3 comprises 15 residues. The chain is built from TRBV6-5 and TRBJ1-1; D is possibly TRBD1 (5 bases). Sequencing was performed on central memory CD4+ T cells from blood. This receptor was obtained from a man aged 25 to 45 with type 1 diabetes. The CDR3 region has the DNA TGTGCCAGCTTTCGGGACCGAAGTATGAACACTGAAGCTTTCTTT. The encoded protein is CASFRDRSMNTEAFF.